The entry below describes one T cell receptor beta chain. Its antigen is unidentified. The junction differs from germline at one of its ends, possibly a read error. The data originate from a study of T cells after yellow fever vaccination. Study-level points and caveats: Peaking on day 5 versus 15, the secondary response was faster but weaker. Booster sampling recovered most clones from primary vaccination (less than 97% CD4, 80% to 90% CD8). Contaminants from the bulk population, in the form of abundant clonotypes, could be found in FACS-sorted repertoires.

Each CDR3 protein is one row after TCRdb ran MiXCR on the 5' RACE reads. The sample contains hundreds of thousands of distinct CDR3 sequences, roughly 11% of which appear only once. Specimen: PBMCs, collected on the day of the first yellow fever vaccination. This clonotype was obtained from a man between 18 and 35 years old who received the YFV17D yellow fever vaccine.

The CDR3 region has the DNA TGCAATGCTAGATTTACAGGGCGCACCGGGGAGCTGTTTTTT. Its translation is CNARFTGRTGELFF. The chain uses TRBV20-1 and TRBJ2-2; D may be TRBD1 (6 bases). This CDR3 comprises 14 residues. Per the germline V gene, CDR1 is DFQATT and CDR2 is SNEGSKA (reference sequence).